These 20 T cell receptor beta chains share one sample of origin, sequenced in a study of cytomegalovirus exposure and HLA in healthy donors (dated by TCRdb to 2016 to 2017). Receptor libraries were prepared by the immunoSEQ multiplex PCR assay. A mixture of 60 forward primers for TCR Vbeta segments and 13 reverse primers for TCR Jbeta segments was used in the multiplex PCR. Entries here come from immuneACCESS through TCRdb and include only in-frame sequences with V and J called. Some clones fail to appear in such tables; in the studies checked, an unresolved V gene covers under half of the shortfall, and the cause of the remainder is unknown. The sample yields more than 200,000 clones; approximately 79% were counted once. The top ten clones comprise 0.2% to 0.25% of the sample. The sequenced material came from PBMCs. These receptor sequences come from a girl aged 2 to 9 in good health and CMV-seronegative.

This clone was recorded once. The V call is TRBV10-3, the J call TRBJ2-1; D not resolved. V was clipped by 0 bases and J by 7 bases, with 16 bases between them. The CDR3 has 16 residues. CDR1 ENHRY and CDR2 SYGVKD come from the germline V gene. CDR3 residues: CAISESITTLGNEQFF. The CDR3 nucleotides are TGTGCCATCAGTGAGTCGATCACTACTCTCGGTAATGAGCAGTTCTTC.

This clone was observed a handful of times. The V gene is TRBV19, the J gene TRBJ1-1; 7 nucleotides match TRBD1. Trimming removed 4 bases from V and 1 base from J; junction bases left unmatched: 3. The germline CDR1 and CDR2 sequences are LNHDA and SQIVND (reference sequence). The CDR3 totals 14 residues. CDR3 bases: TGTGCCAGTAGTACACCAGGGGGGAACACTGAAGCTTTCTTT. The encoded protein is CASSTPGGNTEAFF.

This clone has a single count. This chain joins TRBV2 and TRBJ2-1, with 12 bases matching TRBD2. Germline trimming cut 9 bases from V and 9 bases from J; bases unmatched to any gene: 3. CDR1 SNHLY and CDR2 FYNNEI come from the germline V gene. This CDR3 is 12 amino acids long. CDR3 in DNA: TGTGCCAGTCTAGCGGGAGGGAGTGAGCAGTTCTTC. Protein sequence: CASLAGGSEQFF. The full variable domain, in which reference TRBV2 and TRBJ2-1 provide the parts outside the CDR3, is EPEVTQTPSHQVTQMGQEVILRCVPISNHLYFYWYRQILGQKVEFLVSFYNNEISEKSEIFDDQFSVERPDGSNFTLKIRSTKLEDSAMYFCASLAGGSEQFFGPGTRLTVL.

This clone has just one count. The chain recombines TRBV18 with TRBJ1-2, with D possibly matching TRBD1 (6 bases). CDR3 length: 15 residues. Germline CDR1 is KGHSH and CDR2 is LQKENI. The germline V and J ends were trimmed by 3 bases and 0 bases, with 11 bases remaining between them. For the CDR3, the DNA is TGTGCCAGCTCACCTACCTCAGGGGCTAACTATGGCTACACCTTC. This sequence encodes CASSPTSGANYGYTF.

In DNA form, the CDR3 reads TGTGCCAGCAGCACCGCCGGGACACACTCCTACAATGAGCAGTTCTTC. Its translation: CASSTAGTHSYNEQFF. The chain joins TRBV7-3 to TRBJ2-1, with D maybe TRBD1 (6 bases). Trimming took 5 bases from V and 0 from J, leaving 14 bases between them. This CDR3 comprises 16 residues. Germline CDR1 SGHTA, CDR2 FQGTGA.

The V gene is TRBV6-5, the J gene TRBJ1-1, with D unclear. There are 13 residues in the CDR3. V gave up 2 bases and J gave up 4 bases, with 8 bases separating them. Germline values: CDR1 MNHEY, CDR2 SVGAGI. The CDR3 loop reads CASSYLRGTEAFF. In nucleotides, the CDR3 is TGTGCCAGCAGTTACCTGCGGGGCACTGAAGCTTTCTTT.

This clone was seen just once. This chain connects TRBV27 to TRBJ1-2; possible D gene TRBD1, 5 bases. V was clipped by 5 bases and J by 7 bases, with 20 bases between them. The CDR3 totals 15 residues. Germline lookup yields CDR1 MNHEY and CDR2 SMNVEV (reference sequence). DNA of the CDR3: TGTGCCAGCAGTCACCCGGCGAGAGGGGAGGGTGGCTACACCTTC. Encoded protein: CASSHPARGEGGYTF.

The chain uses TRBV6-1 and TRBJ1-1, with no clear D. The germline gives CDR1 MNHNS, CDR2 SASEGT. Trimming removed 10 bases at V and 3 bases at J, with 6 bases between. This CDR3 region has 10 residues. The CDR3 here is CATPDTEAFF. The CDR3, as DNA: TGTGCCACCCCGGACACTGAAGCTTTCTTT.

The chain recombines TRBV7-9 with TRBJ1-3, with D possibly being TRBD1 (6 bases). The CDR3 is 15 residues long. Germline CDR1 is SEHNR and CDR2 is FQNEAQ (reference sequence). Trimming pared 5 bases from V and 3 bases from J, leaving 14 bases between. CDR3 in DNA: TGTGCCAGCAGCCCGCTGACAGGTGGTGGAAACACCATATATTTT. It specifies CASSPLTGGGNTIYF.

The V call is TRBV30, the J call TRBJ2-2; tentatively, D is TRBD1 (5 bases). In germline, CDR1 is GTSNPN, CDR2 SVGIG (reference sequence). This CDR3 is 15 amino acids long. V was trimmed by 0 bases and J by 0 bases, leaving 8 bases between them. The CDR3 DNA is TGTGCCTGGAGTGTCCCAGGGACGAACACCGGGGAGCTGTTTTTT. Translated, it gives CAWSVPGTNTGELFF.

Written as DNA, the CDR3 is TGCGCCAGCAGCTCCGGACTAGCGGGCCCCCGGAGGGAGCAGTTCTTC. Translating gives CASSSGLAGPRREQFF. V gene TRBV5-1 combines with J gene TRBJ2-1, with 11 nucleotides matching TRBD2. Germline CDR1 and CDR2: SGHRS and YFSETQ. V dropped 3 bases and J dropped 10; count of bases not matched to a gene: 12. This CDR3 is 16 amino acids long.

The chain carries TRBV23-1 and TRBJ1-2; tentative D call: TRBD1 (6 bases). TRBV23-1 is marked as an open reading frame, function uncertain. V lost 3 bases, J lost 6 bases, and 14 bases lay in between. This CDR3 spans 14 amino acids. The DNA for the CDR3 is TGCGCCAGCAGTCACGACAGGATTTGCCATGGCTACACCTTC. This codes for CASSHDRICHGYTF.

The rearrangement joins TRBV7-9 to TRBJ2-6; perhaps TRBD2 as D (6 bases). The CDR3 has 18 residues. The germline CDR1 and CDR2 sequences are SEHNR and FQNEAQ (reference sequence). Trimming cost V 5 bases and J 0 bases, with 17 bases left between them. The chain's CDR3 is CASSPQGGKDSGANVLTF. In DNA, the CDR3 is TGTGCCAGCAGCCCCCAGGGAGGAAAGGACTCTGGGGCCAACGTCCTGACTTTC.

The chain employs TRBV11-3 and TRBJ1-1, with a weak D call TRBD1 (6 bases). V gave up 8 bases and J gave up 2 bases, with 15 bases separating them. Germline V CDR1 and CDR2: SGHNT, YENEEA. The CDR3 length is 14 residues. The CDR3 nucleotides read TGTGCCAGCGCGCGAGGGGGGGATAACACTGAAGCTTTCTTT. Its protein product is CASARGGDNTEAFF.

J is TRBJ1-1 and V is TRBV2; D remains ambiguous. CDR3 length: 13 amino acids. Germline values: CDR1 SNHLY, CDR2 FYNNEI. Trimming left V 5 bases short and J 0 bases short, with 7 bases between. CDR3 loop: CASSTDLNTEAFF. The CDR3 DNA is TGTGCCAGCAGTACAGATCTGAACACTGAAGCTTTCTTT.

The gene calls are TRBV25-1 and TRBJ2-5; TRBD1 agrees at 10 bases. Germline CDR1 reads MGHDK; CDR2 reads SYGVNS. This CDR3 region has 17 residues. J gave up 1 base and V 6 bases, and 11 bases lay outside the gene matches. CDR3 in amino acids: CASSRASGQGIQETQYF. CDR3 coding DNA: TGTGCCAGCAGCAGAGCCTCGGGACAGGGGATCCAAGAGACCCAGTACTTC. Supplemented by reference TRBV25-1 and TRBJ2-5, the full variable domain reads EADIYQTPRYLVIGTGKKITLECSQTMGHDKMYWYQQDPGMELHLIHYSYGVNSTEKGDLSSESTVSRIRTEHFPLTLESARPSHTSQYLCASSRASGQGIQETQYFGPGTRLLVL.

CDR3 protein: CASSQDLSGGNTDTQYF. CDR3 DNA sequence: TGTGCCAGCAGCCAAGATCTGAGCGGGGGGAACACAGATACGCAGTATTTT. The rearrangement joins TRBV4-2 to TRBJ2-3; TRBD2 aligns across 9 bases. CDR1 and CDR2 from the germline V gene are LGHNA and YNFKEQ. The CDR3 sequence is 17 residues long. The junction had 6 bases not matched to a gene; V was cut back by 0 bases and J by 2 bases.

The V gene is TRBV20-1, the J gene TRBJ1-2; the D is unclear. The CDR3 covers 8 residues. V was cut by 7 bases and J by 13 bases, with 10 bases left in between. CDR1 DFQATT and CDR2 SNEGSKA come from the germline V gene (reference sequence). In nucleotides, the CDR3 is TGCAGTGTTGGAGTTGCCACCTTC. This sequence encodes CSVGVATF.

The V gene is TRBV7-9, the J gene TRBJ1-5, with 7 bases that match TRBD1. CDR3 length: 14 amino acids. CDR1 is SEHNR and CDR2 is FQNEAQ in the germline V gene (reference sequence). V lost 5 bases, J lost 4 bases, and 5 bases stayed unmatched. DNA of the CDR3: TGTGCCAGCAGCCAGGGGGTAGGGAATCAGCCCCAGCATTTT. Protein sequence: CASSQGVGNQPQHF.

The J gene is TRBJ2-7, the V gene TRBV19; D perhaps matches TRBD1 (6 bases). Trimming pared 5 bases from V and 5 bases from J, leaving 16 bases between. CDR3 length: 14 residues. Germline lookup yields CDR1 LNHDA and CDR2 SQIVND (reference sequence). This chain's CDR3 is CASSSTGTINEQYF. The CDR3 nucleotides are TGTGCCAGTAGTTCCACCGGGACAATCAACGAGCAGTACTTC.